The 21 T cell receptor beta chains below all came from one sample that was sequenced in a study of technical replicates of blood from a few donors. The table came from immunoSEQ multiplex PCR; TCRdb's copy has only in-frame clones and leaves some out. This sample has approximately 77,000 clones, with 90% to 95% found just once. The sequenced sample consisted of T cells isolated from PBMCs. These receptors originate from a human donor in good health.

The rearrangement uses TRBV5-4 and TRBJ2-5; weak D call: TRBD2 (5 bases). V lost 4 bases to trimming and J lost 5 bases, with 15 bases between them. The CDR3 runs 14 residues. The germline CDR1 and CDR2 sequences are SGHNT and YYREEE (reference sequence). The CDR3 region has the DNA TGTGCCAGCAGCGCTGACTATATCGGGGAGACCCAGTACTTC. This sequence encodes CASSADYIGETQYF.

The chain employs TRBV11-2 and TRBJ1-1; D call uncertain. This CDR3 comprises 13 residues. V was shortened by 4 bases and J by 3 bases, with 9 bases between the two germline ends. Germline V CDR1 and CDR2: SGHAT, FQNNGV. CDR3 DNA: TGTGCCAGCAGCTCACCCGAGGACACTGAAGCTTTCTTT. Protein sequence: CASSSPEDTEAFF.

This chain links TRBV18 with TRBJ2-5; 9 nucleotides match TRBD2. CDR3 length equals 15 residues. J was trimmed by 4 bases and V by 1 base; bases with no gene match: 4. Germline CDR1 is KGHSH and CDR2 is LQKENI. CDR3 bases: TGTGCCAGCTCACCACTAGCGGGAGTTGTAGAGACCCAGTACTTC. This codes for CASSPLAGVVETQYF. Full variable domain (rest looked up from reference TRBV18 and TRBJ2-5): NAGVMQNPRHLVRRRGQEARLRCSPMKGHSHVYWYRQLPEEGLKFMVYLQKENIIDESGMPKERFSAEFPKEGPSILRIQQVVRGDSAAYFCASSPLAGVVETQYFGPGTRLLVL.

The rearrangement joins TRBV4-2 to TRBJ2-7; 9 positions match TRBD2. CDR1 is LGHNA, CDR2 YNFKEQ, per germline. Losses at the gene ends were 2 bases for V and 7 bases for J; bases not matched to a gene: 9. The CDR3 sequence is 15 residues long. CDR3 DNA sequence: TGTGCCAGCAGCCAAAGGATTGGACTAGCGTGGGAGCAGTACTTC. Its translation: CASSQRIGLAWEQYF.

The genes are TRBV19 and TRBJ2-7, with D perhaps matching TRBD2 (6 bases). The CDR3 covers 12 residues. Between the trimmed V and J ends, which lost 5 bases and 4 bases, there was a span of 9 bases. Germline V gene lookup returns CDR1 LNHDA and CDR2 SQIVND (reference sequence). CDR3 in amino acids: CASSAGGYEQYF. For the CDR3, the DNA is TGTGCCAGTAGTGCCGGGGGATACGAGCAGTACTTC.

The chain links TRBV4-1 to TRBJ2-7, with D maybe TRBD1 (5 bases). Trimming pared 1 base from V and 4 bases from J, leaving 17 bases between. The germline V gene has CDR1 MGHRA and CDR2 YSYEKL. The CDR3 length is 16 residues. For the CDR3, the DNA is TGCGCCAGCAGCCAAGTTGGTACAGGAAGCTATTACGAGCAGTACTTC. This codes for CASSQVGTGSYYEQYF.

This rearrangement joins TRBV29-1 to TRBJ2-1; D uncertain. This CDR3 has 10 residues. CDR1 is SQVTM, CDR2 ANQGSEA, per germline. V lost 4 bases to trimming and J lost 8 bases, with 6 bases between them. The CDR3 nucleotides read TGCAGCGTTGCTGAGGATGAGCAGTTCTTC. It specifies CSVAEDEQFF.

The rearrangement joins TRBV7-9 to TRBJ2-7; tentatively, D is TRBD1 (6 bases). The V gene lost 6 bases and the J gene lost 6 bases, with 18 bases spanning the gap. The CDR3 is made up of 14 amino acids. Germline CDR1 and CDR2: SEHNR and FQNEAQ (reference sequence). The CDR3 reads CASRNDRTRLEQYF. CDR3 in DNA: TGTGCCAGCAGAAACGACAGGACTCGGCTCGAGCAGTACTTC.

The chain joins TRBV10-3 to TRBJ2-7, with TRBD1 matching 9 bases. J gave up 1 base and V 3 bases, and 19 bases lay outside the gene matches. CDR3 length equals 20 residues. Germline values: CDR1 ENHRY, CDR2 SYGVKD. The CDR3 loop is CAISDPGTGFSRGGSYEQYF. In DNA, the CDR3 is TGTGCCATCAGTGACCCCGGGACAGGGTTTAGTAGGGGCGGGTCCTACGAGCAGTACTTC.

V is TRBV18 and J is TRBJ2-2; D not certain. The CDR3 spans 12 residues. Germline CDR1 KGHSH, CDR2 LQKENI. V gave up 6 bases and J gave up 1 base, with 3 bases separating them. CDR3 in amino acids: CASSLNTGELFF. The CDR3 bases are TGTGCCAGCTCTCTGAACACCGGGGAGCTGTTTTTT.

The chain recombines TRBV28 with TRBJ1-1; D perhaps matches TRBD1 (5 bases). The V gene's germline CDR1 is MDHEN and CDR2 SYDVKM. V lost 3 bases to trimming and J lost 0 bases, with 5 bases between them. This CDR3 contains 13 residues. Here the CDR3 reads CASSFRVNTEAFF. For the CDR3, the DNA is TGTGCCAGCAGTTTCAGGGTGAACACTGAAGCTTTCTTT.

V gene TRBV6-5 combines with J gene TRBJ2-7; 8 bases map to TRBD2. V shed 5 bases, J shed 4 bases, and the junction held 4 bases outside the gene matches. This CDR3 is built from 13 residues. Germline loops: CDR1 MNHEY, CDR2 SVGAGI. CDR3 nucleotide sequence: TGTGCCAGCAGTAGCGGGAGACCGTACGAGCAGTACTTC. It specifies CASSSGRPYEQYF.

The chain joins TRBV6-1 to TRBJ1-2; D unclear. This CDR3 is 12 amino acids long. CDR1 and CDR2 (germline): MNHNS, SASEGT. Between the trimmed V and J ends, which lost 7 bases and 7 bases, there was a span of 13 bases. The CDR3 here is CASTPGSRGYTF. The CDR3, as DNA: TGTGCCAGCACCCCAGGTTCCCGTGGCTACACCTTC.

CDR3 coding DNA: TGTGCTGGGGGGGGAAACTTATACGAGCAGTACTTC. Encoded protein: CAGGGNLYEQYF. The chain has TRBV7-9 and TRBJ2-7; the match to TRBD2 covers 7 bases. The CDR3 totals 12 residues. CDR1 is SEHNR, CDR2 FQNEAQ, per germline (reference sequence).

J is TRBJ1-5 and V is TRBV5-4; 10 bases agree with TRBD1. CDR1 SGHNT and CDR2 YYREEE come from the germline V gene (reference sequence). The CDR3 sequence is 13 residues long. V was pared by 4 bases and J by 7 bases, with 2 bases of the junction left unmatched. DNA of the CDR3: TGTGCCAGCAGCACGGACAGGGGGCAGCCCCAGCATTTT. It yields the protein CASSTDRGQPQHF.

The rearrangement uses TRBV6-1 and TRBJ1-3; D remains ambiguous. CDR1 is MNHNS, CDR2 SASEGT, per germline. There are 13 residues in the CDR3. The V end was cut by 4 bases, the J end by 4 bases, with 8 bases between. Here the CDR3 DNA reads TGTGCCAGCAGTGGTTTTAGCGGAAACACCATATATTTT. Its translation: CASSGFSGNTIYF.

The rearrangement links TRBV19 to TRBJ2-7, with a weak D call TRBD1 (6 bases). The germline V gene has CDR1 LNHDA and CDR2 SQIVND (reference sequence). The CDR3 totals 14 residues. V gave up 1 base and J gave up 2 bases, with 9 bases separating them. The CDR3 is CASSIGDITYEQYF. The CDR3, as DNA: TGTGCCAGTAGTATAGGGGACATAACCTACGAGCAGTACTTC.

This chain uses TRBV14 with TRBJ1-2, with D unresolved. Germline V gene sequence: CDR1 SGHDN, CDR2 FVKESK. This CDR3 spans 13 amino acids. The V and J ends lost 0 bases and 5 bases respectively, with 7 bases between them. CDR3 coding DNA: TGTGCCAGCAGCCAAGAGTCAGGTTATGGCTACACCTTC. Its translation is CASSQESGYGYTF.

The chain links TRBV9 to TRBJ2-1, with a weak D call TRBD2 (5 bases). This CDR3 comprises 16 residues. Germline CDR1 SGDLS, CDR2 YYNGEE. Trimming removed 4 bases from V and 7 bases from J, with 21 bases in between. The CDR3 sequence is CASSPLSGRAGNEQFF. The CDR3 bases are TGTGCCAGCAGCCCACTCAGCGGACGGGCGGGTAATGAGCAGTTCTTC.

The gene calls are TRBV19 and TRBJ2-1, with 8 bases lining up with TRBD2. Trimming took 5 bases from V and 1 from J; bases not matched to a gene: 4. Germline V gives CDR1 LNHDA, CDR2 SQIVND (reference sequence). The CDR3 has 15 amino acids. CDR3 nucleotide sequence: TGTGCCAGTAGTGGCACGGGAGGGTCCTACAATGAGCAGTTCTTC. As protein: CASSGTGGSYNEQFF.

V is TRBV14 and J is TRBJ1-2, with 10 nucleotides matching TRBD1. Germline V lookup: CDR1 SGHDN, CDR2 FVKESK. V was pared by 4 bases and J by 6 bases, with 8 bases of the junction left unmatched. This CDR3 comprises 15 residues. CDR3 amino acids: CASSRLDRGTDGYTF. The CDR3 DNA sequence: TGTGCCAGCAGCCGGTTGGACAGGGGGACGGATGGCTACACCTTC.